The rows below give T cell receptor beta chains drawn from one sample of a study of control samples from healthy donors and cancer patients. Sequenced by immunoSEQ multiplex PCR; TCRdb stores in-frame clones only, minus some. The repertoire holds about 180,000 clones, more than 90% seen once, with 1.4% in the top ten. Sequencing used blood. These receptors came from a man in his thirties or forties in good health. The CDR3 runs from the conserved cysteine through the conserved F or W. The order of the fields is CDR3 DNA, CDR3 protein, clone size, V gene, D gene, J gene. A D gene is named only where the DNA matches it firmly. Rows may omit the clone size; those that give it use once, few, many or a size class.

CDR3 DNA: TGTGCCAGCAGTCAACCGGGACAGTTGAACACTGAAGCTTTCTTT
CDR3 protein: CASSQPGQLNTEAFF
clone size: -
V gene: TRBV2
D gene: TRBD1
J gene: TRBJ1-1

CDR3 DNA: TGTGCCACCCGGGGGGAGAATTACAATGAGCAGTTCTTC
CDR3 protein: CATRGENYNEQFF
clone size: once
V gene: TRBV7-9
D gene: TRBD2
J gene: TRBJ2-1

CDR3 DNA: TGCGCCAGCAGCAATACGGACACCATCTATAATTCACCCCTCCACTTT
CDR3 protein: CASSNTDTIYNSPLHF
clone size: few
V gene: TRBV5-1
D gene: -
J gene: TRBJ1-6

CDR3 DNA: TGTGCCAGCAGTACCCTCTCGGGCTACAATCAGCCCCAGCATTTT
CDR3 protein: CASSTLSGYNQPQHF
clone size: -
V gene: TRBV6-2/TRBV6-3
D gene: -
J gene: TRBJ1-5

CDR3 DNA: TGCAGCGTTGCCCTAGGGAAGTCCTACGAGCAGTACTTC
CDR3 protein: CSVALGKSYEQYF
clone size: -
V gene: TRBV29-1
D gene: -
J gene: TRBJ2-7

CDR3 DNA: TGTGCCAGCAGCCCGGGACAGGGTCTCCTCTACGAGCAGTACTTC
CDR3 protein: CASSPGQGLLYEQYF
clone size: -
V gene: TRBV9
D gene: TRBD1
J gene: TRBJ2-7

CDR3 DNA: TGTGCCAGTGGGGACAGGGGATATGAAGCTTTCTTT
CDR3 protein: CASGDRGYEAFF
clone size: once
V gene: TRBV19
D gene: TRBD1
J gene: TRBJ1-1

CDR3 DNA: TGTGCCAGCAGCCGCACAACAGGGAGCGCTAGTGGGCCCTATGGCTACACCTTC
CDR3 protein: CASSRTTGSASGPYGYTF
clone size: -
V gene: TRBV7-2
D gene: -
J gene: TRBJ1-2

CDR3 DNA: TGTGCCAGCAGCTTGCTAACTAGTGTGGGAAGTGAGCAGTTCTTC
CDR3 protein: CASSLLTSVGSEQFF
clone size: -
V gene: TRBV7-6
D gene: -
J gene: TRBJ2-1

CDR3 DNA: TGTGCCAGCAGCTTGGGCCTTAGCGGGGGGGCATATGAGCAGTTCTTC
CDR3 protein: CASSLGLSGGAYEQFF
clone size: -
V gene: TRBV5-4
D gene: TRBD2
J gene: TRBJ2-1

CDR3 DNA: TGTGCCAGTAGTATTCCCACAGGGGGCTATACTGAAGCTTTCTTT
CDR3 protein: CASSIPTGGYTEAFF
clone size: -
V gene: TRBV19
D gene: TRBD1
J gene: TRBJ1-1

CDR3 DNA: TGCGCCAGCAGCCCCCCCGGGACAGGGGGCACTGAAGCTTTCTTT
CDR3 protein: CASSPPGTGGTEAFF
clone size: -
V gene: TRBV5-1
D gene: TRBD1
J gene: TRBJ1-1

CDR3 DNA: TGCGCCAGCAGCCAAGGGAGGATTTACTCTGGAAACACCATATATTTT
CDR3 protein: CASSQGRIYSGNTIYF
clone size: -
V gene: TRBV4-1
D gene: -
J gene: TRBJ1-3

CDR3 DNA: TGTGCCAGCAGCGCCAGGGACAGGGGGCATGGGGACATTCAGTACTTC
CDR3 protein: CASSARDRGHGDIQYF
clone size: -
V gene: TRBV3-1/TRBV3-2
D gene: TRBD1
J gene: TRBJ2-4

CDR3 DNA: TGTGCCAGCAGCTTGCACGGGTACTACGAGCAGTACTTC
CDR3 protein: CASSLHGYYEQYF
clone size: -
V gene: TRBV5-4
D gene: -
J gene: TRBJ2-7

CDR3 DNA: TGTGCCAGCAGTTACTTGGGTGGGGGCACTGAAGCTTTCTTT
CDR3 protein: CASSYLGGGTEAFF
clone size: -
V gene: TRBV6-2/TRBV6-3
D gene: -
J gene: TRBJ1-1

CDR3 DNA: TGTGCCAGCAGCCAAACTAGCGGGAACAAGCAGTTCTTC
CDR3 protein: CASSQTSGNKQFF
clone size: -
V gene: TRBV3-1/TRBV3-2
D gene: TRBD2
J gene: TRBJ2-1

CDR3 DNA: TGTGCCAGCAGTCTGCGGGAGAGCATCGGGGAGCTGTTTTTT
CDR3 protein: CASSLRESIGELFF
clone size: -
V gene: TRBV2
D gene: TRBD2
J gene: TRBJ2-2

CDR3 DNA: TGTGCCAGCAGCTTGGGAGGGTCGGGTTCCTACAATGAGCAGTTCTTC
CDR3 protein: CASSLGGSGSYNEQFF
clone size: -
V gene: TRBV5-5
D gene: -
J gene: TRBJ2-1

CDR3 DNA: TGCAGCGTTGAAGGCAACTATGGCTACACCTTC
CDR3 protein: CSVEGNYGYTF
clone size: once
V gene: TRBV29-1
D gene: -
J gene: TRBJ1-2

CDR3 DNA: TGTGCCAGCAGTCCCATCGCAGGGGTCACTGAAGCTTTCTTT
CDR3 protein: CASSPIAGVTEAFF
clone size: -
V gene: TRBV27
D gene: -
J gene: TRBJ1-1

CDR3 DNA: TGTGCCAGCAGCCTCACAGAGACCCAGTACTTC
CDR3 protein: CASSLTETQYF
clone size: -
V gene: TRBV3-1/TRBV3-2
D gene: -
J gene: TRBJ2-5

CDR3 DNA: TGTGCCAGCAGCACCCCTAGCGGGAGATACACAGATACGCAGTATTTT
CDR3 protein: CASSTPSGRYTDTQYF
clone size: -
V gene: TRBV6-2/TRBV6-3
D gene: TRBD2
J gene: TRBJ2-3

CDR3 DNA: TGTGCCAGCAGTTCCCTCGAGGGGGTGGGGTACAATGAGCAGTTCTTC
CDR3 protein: CASSSLEGVGYNEQFF
clone size: few
V gene: TRBV27
D gene: -
J gene: TRBJ2-1

CDR3 DNA: TGTGCCAGTATGAGGGACAGGTATAGCAATCAGCCCCAGCATTTT
CDR3 protein: CASMRDRYSNQPQHF
clone size: -
V gene: TRBV19
D gene: TRBD1
J gene: TRBJ1-5

CDR3 DNA: TGTGCCAGCAGCTTGGGAGGGGGCGATAGCAATCAGCCCCAGCATTTT
CDR3 protein: CASSLGGGDSNQPQHF
clone size: -
V gene: TRBV7-9
D gene: TRBD1
J gene: TRBJ1-5

CDR3 DNA: TGTGCCAGCAGCCAAGCGGGACTAGCAAGTGGGGAGACCCAGTACTTC
CDR3 protein: CASSQAGLASGETQYF
clone size: -
V gene: TRBV4-2
D gene: TRBD2
J gene: TRBJ2-5

CDR3 DNA: TGTGCCAGCAGCGCCCGGGACGGCAATTCTGGAAACACCATATATTTT
CDR3 protein: CASSARDGNSGNTIYF
clone size: -
V gene: TRBV9
D gene: -
J gene: TRBJ1-3

CDR3 DNA: TGTGCCAGCATAGAACGGGGCCTCTCGAACTATGGCTACACCTTC
CDR3 protein: CASIERGLSNYGYTF
clone size: -
V gene: TRBV2
D gene: -
J gene: TRBJ1-2

CDR3 DNA: TGTGCCAGCAGCATCCGCGGGCGGGGGGGCATTTCCCATGAGCAGTTCTTC
CDR3 protein: CASSIRGRGGISHEQFF
clone size: -
V gene: TRBV11-2
D gene: TRBD2
J gene: TRBJ2-1

CDR3 DNA: TGTGCCAGCAGCTTGGGACAGGGGGCTGAAAAACTGTTTTTT
CDR3 protein: CASSLGQGAEKLFF
clone size: -
V gene: TRBV28
D gene: TRBD1
J gene: TRBJ1-4

CDR3 DNA: TGCGCCAGCAGCCAAGAAGGAGGGGTTTGGTCACCCCTCCACTTT
CDR3 protein: CASSQEGGVWSPLHF
clone size: few
V gene: TRBV4-1
D gene: -
J gene: TRBJ1-6

CDR3 DNA: TGTGCCAGCAGCTTACAGGCAACTAATGAAAAACTGTTTTTT
CDR3 protein: CASSLQATNEKLFF
clone size: -
V gene: TRBV5-4
D gene: -
J gene: TRBJ1-4

CDR3 DNA: TGTGCCAGCAGCGTAGTAGGGGTCGCCACAGATACGCAGTATTTT
CDR3 protein: CASSVVGVATDTQYF
clone size: once
V gene: TRBV9
D gene: -
J gene: TRBJ2-3

CDR3 DNA: TGTGCCAGCAGTTTATGGAGGGAGGGGGTACAGTTTGCACCCCTCCACTTT
CDR3 protein: CASSLWREGVQFAPLHF
clone size: -
V gene: TRBV28
D gene: -
J gene: TRBJ1-6

CDR3 DNA: TGTGCCAGCAGTAAGACAGGGCTGGGGACAGATACGCAGTATTTT
CDR3 protein: CASSKTGLGTDTQYF
clone size: -
V gene: TRBV2
D gene: TRBD1
J gene: TRBJ2-3

CDR3 DNA: TGTGCCAGCAGCGTAGGGGGCCCAGCGGGGAGCACCGGGGAGCTGTTTTTT
CDR3 protein: CASSVGGPAGSTGELFF
clone size: -
V gene: TRBV9
D gene: TRBD2
J gene: TRBJ2-2

CDR3 DNA: TGTGCCAGCAGTTACCTGGGACATTCCAACGAGCAGTACTTC
CDR3 protein: CASSYLGHSNEQYF
clone size: -
V gene: TRBV6-5
D gene: -
J gene: TRBJ2-7

CDR3 DNA: TGCGCCAGCAGCCAAGGTTCACGGACCAACTACGAGCAGTACTTC
CDR3 protein: CASSQGSRTNYEQYF
clone size: -
V gene: TRBV4-1
D gene: -
J gene: TRBJ2-7

CDR3 DNA: TGTGCCAGTACCCAGACAGGGACTTCCTACGAGCAGTACTTC
CDR3 protein: CASTQTGTSYEQYF
clone size: -
V gene: TRBV19
D gene: -
J gene: TRBJ2-7

CDR3 DNA: TGTGCCAGCAGCTTGGGTGTTCGGACAGAAAATTCACCCCTCCACTTT
CDR3 protein: CASSLGVRTENSPLHF
clone size: -
V gene: TRBV5-4
D gene: -
J gene: TRBJ1-6

CDR3 DNA: TGCGCCAGCAGCGGATGGACAGGGACCTATGAAGCTTTCTTT
CDR3 protein: CASSGWTGTYEAFF
clone size: -
V gene: TRBV5-1
D gene: TRBD1
J gene: TRBJ1-1

CDR3 DNA: TGTGCCAGCAGCGAGACTAGCGGGAGTTACGATGAGCAGTTCTTC
CDR3 protein: CASSETSGSYDEQFF
clone size: -
V gene: TRBV5-4
D gene: TRBD2
J gene: TRBJ2-1

CDR3 DNA: TGCGCCAGCAGGAGGACTAGCCTCTACGAGCAGTACTTC
CDR3 protein: CASRRTSLYEQYF
clone size: -
V gene: TRBV10-2
D gene: TRBD2
J gene: TRBJ2-7